This T cell receptor beta chain derives from a study of T cells in Graves' hyperthyroidism and ophthalmopathy. Amplified regions were TCR beta CDR3 sequences from RNA transcripts. The HTBI set primed first-round TCR CDR3 RT-PCR. TCRdb reprocessed the multiplex PCR reads via MiXCR and lists one record per CDR3 protein. This sample has tens of thousands of distinct CDR3 sequences, with roughly 46% found just once. Trimming stripped 4 bases from V and 8 bases from J, with 17 bases between. CDR1 is KGHDR, CDR2 SFDVKD, per germline. The CDR3 is 15 amino acids. The TCR was taken from a woman aged 25 to 45 with Graves' hyperthyroidism. This chain connects TRBV24-1 to TRBJ2-1; weak D call: TRBD1 (6 bases). Sequenced material: blood. CDR3 loop: CATSDRGLIVDEQFF. The CDR3 DNA follows: TGTGCCACCAGTGACAGGGGCTTAATCGTCGATGAGCAGTTCTTC.